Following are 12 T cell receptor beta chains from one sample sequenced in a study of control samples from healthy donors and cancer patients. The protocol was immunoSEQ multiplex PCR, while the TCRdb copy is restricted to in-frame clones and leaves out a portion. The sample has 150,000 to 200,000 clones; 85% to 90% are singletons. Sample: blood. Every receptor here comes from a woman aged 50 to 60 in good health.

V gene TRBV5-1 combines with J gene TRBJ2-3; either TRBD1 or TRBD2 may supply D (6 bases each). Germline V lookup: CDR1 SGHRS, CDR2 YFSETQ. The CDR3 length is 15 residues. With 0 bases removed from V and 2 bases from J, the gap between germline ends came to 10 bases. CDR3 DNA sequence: TGCGCCAGCAGCTTGGAGGGGGGAGACACAGATACGCAGTATTTT. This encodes CASSLEGGDTDTQYF. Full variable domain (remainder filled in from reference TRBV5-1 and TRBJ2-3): KAGVTQTPRYLIKTRGQQVTLSCSPISGHRSVSWYQQTPGQGLQFLFEYFSETQRNKGNFPGRFSGRQFSNSRSEMNVSTLELGDSALYLCASSLEGGDTDTQYFGPGTRLTVL.

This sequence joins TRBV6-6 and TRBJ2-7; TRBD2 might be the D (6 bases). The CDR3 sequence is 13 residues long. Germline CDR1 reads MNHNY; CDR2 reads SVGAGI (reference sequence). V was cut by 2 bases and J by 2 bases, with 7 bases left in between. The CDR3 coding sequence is TGTGCCAGCAGTTACGGGGGGACCTACGAGCAGTACTTC. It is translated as CASSYGGTYEQYF.

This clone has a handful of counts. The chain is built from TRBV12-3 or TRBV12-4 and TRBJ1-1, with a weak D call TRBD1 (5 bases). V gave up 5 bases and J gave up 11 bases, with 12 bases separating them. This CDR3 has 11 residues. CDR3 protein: CASSDGTVAFF. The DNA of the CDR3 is TGTGCCAGCAGTGACGGGACCGTCGCTTTCTTT.

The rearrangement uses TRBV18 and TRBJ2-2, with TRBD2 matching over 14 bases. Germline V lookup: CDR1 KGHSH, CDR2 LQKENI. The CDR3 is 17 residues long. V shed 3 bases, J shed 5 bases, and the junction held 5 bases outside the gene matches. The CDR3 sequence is CASSPPTSGRGTGELFF. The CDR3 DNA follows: TGTGCCAGCTCACCCCCGACTAGCGGGAGGGGAACCGGGGAGCTGTTTTTT.

The CDR3 is CASSLGGLNTEAFF. The CDR3 DNA reads as TGTGCCAGCAGCTTGGGGGGGCTGAACACTGAAGCTTTCTTT. This chain joins TRBV5-5 and TRBJ1-1; possibly TRBD1 for D (6 bases). The V end was cut by 0 bases, the J end by 0 bases, with 6 bases between. This CDR3 is built from 14 residues. CDR1 and CDR2 (germline): SGHKS, YYEKEE (reference sequence).

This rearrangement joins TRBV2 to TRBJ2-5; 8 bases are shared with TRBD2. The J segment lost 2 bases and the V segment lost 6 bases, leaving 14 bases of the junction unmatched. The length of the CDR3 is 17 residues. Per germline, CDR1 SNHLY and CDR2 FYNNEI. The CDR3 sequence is CASSRGAGVWRQETQYF. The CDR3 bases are TGTGCCAGCAGCCGAGGAGCGGGAGTATGGCGGCAAGAGACCCAGTACTTC.

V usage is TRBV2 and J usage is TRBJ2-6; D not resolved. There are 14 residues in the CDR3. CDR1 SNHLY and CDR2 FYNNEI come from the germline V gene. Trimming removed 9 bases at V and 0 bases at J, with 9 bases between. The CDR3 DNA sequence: TGTGCCAGGGGCCGAGCCTCTGGGGCCAACGTCCTGACTTTC. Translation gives CARGRASGANVLTF.

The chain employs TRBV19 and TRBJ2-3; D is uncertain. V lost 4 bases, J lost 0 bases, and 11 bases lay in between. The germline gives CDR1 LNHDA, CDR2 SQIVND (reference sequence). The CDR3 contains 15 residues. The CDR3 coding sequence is TGTGCCAGTAGTAGATACAGCCCTAGCACAGATACGCAGTATTTT. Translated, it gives CASSRYSPSTDTQYF.

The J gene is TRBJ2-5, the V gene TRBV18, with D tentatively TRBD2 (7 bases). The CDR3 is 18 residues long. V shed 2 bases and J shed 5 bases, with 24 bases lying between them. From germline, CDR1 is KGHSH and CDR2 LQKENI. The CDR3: CASSPGLLSHRGAETQYF. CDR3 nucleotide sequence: TGTGCCAGCTCACCAGGATTGCTATCGCACCGGGGGGCGGAGACCCAGTACTTC.

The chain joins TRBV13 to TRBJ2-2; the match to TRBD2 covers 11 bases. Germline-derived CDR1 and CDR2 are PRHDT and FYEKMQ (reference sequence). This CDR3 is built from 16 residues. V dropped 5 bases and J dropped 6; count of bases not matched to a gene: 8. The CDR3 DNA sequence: TGTGCCAGCAGCAGTACTAGCGGGAGCGTCGCCGGGGAGCTGTTTTTT. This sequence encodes CASSSTSGSVAGELFF.

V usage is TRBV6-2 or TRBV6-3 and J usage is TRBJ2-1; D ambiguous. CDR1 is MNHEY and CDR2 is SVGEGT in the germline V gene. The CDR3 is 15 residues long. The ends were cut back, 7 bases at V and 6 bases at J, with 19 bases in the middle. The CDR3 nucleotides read TGTGCCAGCATTTATGGACCGGCCCCTTTCAATGAGCAGTTCTTC. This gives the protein CASIYGPAPFNEQFF.

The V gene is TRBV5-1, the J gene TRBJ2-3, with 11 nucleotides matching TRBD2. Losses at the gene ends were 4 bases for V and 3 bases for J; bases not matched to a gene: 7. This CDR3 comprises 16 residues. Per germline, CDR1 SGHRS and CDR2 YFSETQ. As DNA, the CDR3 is TGCGCCAGCAGCGGCGGGACTAGCGGACCAACAGATACGCAGTATTTT. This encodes CASSGGTSGPTDTQYF.